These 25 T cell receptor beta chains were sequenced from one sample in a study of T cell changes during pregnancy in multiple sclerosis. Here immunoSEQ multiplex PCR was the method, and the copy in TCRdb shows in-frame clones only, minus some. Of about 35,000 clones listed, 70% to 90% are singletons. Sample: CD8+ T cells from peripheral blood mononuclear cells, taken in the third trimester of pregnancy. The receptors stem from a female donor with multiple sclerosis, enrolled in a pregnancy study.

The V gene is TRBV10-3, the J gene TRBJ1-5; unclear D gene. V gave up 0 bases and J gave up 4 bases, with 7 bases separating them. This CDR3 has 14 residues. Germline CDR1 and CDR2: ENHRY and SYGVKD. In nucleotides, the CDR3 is TGTGCCATCAGTGAGTCTAAAGCGAATCAGCCCCAGCATTTT. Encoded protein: CAISESKANQPQHF.

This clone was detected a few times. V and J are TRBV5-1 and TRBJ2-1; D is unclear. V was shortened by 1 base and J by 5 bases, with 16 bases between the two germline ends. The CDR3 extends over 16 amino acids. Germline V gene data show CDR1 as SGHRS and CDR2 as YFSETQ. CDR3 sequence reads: CASSLSNPVNDNEQFF. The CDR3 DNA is TGCGCCAGCAGCTTGTCCAACCCGGTGAACGACAATGAGCAGTTCTTC.

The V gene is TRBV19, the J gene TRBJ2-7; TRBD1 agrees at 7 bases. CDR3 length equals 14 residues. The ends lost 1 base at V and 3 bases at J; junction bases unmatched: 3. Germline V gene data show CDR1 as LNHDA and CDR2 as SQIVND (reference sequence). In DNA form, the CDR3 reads TGTGCCAGTAGTATAGCGGCAGGGGGCTACGAGCAGTACTTC. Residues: CASSIAAGGYEQYF.

CDR3 sequence: CASSYYGNEQFF. Here the CDR3 DNA reads TGTGCCAGCAGTTATTACGGGAATGAGCAGTTCTTC. The rearrangement links TRBV27 to TRBJ2-1; D call uncertain. V shed 4 bases and J shed 7 bases, with 8 bases lying between them. CDR3 size: 12 residues. CDR1 MNHEY and CDR2 SMNVEV come from the germline V gene (reference sequence).

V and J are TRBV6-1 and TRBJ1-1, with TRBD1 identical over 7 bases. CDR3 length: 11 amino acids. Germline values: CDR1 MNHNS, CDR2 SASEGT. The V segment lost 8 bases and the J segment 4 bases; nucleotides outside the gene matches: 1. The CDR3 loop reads CASQGGTEAFF. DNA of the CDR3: TGTGCCAGCCAGGGGGGCACTGAAGCTTTCTTT.

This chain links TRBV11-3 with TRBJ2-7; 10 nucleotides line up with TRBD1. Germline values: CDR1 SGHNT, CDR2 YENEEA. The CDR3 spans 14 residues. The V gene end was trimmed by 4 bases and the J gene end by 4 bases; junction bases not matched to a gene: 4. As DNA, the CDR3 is TGTGCCAGCAGCTGGGGACAGGGGAGTTACGAGCAGTACTTC. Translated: CASSWGQGSYEQYF.

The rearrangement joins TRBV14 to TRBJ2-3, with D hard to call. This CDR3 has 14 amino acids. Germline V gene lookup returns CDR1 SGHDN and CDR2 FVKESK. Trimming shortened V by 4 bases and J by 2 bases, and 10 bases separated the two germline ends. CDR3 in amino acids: CASSLNRHTDTQYF. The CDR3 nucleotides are TGTGCCAGCAGCCTTAACAGACACACAGATACGCAGTATTTT.

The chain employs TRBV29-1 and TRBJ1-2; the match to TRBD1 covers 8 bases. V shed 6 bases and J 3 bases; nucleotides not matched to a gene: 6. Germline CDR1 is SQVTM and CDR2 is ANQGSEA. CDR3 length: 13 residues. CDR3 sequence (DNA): TGCAGCGTGGGGGGGGGACAGGACTATGGCTACACCTTC. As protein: CSVGGGQDYGYTF.

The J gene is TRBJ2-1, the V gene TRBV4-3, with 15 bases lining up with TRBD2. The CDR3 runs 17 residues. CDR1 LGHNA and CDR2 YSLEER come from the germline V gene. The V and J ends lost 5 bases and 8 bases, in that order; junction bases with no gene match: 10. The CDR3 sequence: CASSVGLAGGNRDEQFF. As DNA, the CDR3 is TGCGCCAGCAGCGTCGGACTAGCGGGGGGGAACCGGGATGAGCAGTTCTTC.

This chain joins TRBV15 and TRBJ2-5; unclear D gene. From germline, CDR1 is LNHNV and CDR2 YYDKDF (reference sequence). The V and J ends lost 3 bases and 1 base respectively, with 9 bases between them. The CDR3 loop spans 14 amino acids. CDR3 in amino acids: CATSSPGSQETQYF. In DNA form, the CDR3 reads TGTGCCACCAGCAGCCCCGGGTCCCAAGAGACCCAGTACTTC.

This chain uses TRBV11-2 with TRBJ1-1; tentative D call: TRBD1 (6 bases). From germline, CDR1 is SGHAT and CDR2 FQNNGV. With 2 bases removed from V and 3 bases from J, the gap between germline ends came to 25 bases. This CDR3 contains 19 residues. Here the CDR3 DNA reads TGTGCCAGCAGCTTATACGTTATGGGGCTCCAGGGGAGGGACACTGAAGCTTTCTTT. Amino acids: CASSLYVMGLQGRDTEAFF.

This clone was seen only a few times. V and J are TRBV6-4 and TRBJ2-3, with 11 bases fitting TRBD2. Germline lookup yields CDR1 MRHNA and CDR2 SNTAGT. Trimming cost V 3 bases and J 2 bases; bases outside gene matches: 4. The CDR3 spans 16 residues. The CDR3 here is CASSEASGGFTDTQYF. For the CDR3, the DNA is TGTGCCAGCAGTGAGGCTAGCGGGGGGTTCACAGATACGCAGTATTTT.

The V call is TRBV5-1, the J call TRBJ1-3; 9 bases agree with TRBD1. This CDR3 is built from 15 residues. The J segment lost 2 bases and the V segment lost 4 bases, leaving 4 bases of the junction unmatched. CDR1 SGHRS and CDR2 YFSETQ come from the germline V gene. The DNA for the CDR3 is TGCGCCAGCAGCCGGGGGACAGGGACTGGAAACACCATATATTTT. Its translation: CASSRGTGTGNTIYF.

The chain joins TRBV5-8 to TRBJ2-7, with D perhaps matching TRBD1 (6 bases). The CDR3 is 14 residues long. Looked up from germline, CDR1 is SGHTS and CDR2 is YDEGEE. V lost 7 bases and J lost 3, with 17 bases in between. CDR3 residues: CASPNDRTDYEQYF. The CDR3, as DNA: TGTGCCAGCCCTAACGACAGGACTGACTACGAGCAGTACTTC. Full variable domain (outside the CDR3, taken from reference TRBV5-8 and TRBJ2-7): EAGVTQSPTHLIKTRGQQATLRCSPISGHTSVYWYQQALGLGLQFLLWYDEGEERNRGNFPPRFSGRQFPNYSSELNVNALELEDSALYLCASPNDRTDYEQYFGPGTRLTVT.

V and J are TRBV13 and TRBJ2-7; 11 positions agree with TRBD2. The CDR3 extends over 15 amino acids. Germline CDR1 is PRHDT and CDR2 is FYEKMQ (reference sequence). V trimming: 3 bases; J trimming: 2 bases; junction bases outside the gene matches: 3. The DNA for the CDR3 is TGTGCCAGCAGCTTTCCGACTAGCGGGGCCTACGAGCAGTACTTC. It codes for CASSFPTSGAYEQYF.

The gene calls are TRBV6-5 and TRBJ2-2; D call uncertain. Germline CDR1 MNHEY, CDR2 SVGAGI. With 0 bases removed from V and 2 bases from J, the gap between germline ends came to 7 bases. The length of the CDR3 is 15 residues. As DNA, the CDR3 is TGTGCCAGCAGTTACTCGGTAGAAAACACCGGGGAGCTGTTTTTT. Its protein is CASSYSVENTGELFF.

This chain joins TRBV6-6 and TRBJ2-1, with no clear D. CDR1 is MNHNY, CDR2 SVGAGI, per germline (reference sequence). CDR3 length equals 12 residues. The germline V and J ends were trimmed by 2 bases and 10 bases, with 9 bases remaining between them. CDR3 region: CASSYLGREQFF. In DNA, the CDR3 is TGTGCCAGCAGTTACCTGGGCCGCGAGCAGTTCTTC.

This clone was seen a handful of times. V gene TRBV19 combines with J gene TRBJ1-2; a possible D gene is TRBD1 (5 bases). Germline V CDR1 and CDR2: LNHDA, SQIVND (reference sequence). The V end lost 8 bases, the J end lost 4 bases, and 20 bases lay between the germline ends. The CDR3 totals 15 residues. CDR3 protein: CASLPLGGIGYGYTF. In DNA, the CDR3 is TGTGCCAGTCTCCCATTGGGGGGGATCGGCTATGGCTACACCTTC.

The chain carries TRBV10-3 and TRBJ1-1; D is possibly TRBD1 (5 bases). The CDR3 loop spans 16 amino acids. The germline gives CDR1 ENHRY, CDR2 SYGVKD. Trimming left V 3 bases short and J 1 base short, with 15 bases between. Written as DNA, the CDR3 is TGTGCCATCAGTGATTCGCCGGACAAAGCGAACACTGAAGCTTTCTTT. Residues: CAISDSPDKANTEAFF.

Here the CDR3 DNA reads TGTGCCGACCCCGGACAGGGGGGATCTAACTATGGCTACACCTTC. Protein sequence: CADPGQGGSNYGYTF. The chain uses TRBV2 and TRBJ1-2, with 10 bases identical to TRBD1. The CDR3 consists of 15 residues. Germline assignment: CDR1 SNHLY and CDR2 FYNNEI. V shed 11 bases, J shed 0 bases, and the junction held 9 bases outside the gene matches. Full variable domain (rest looked up from reference TRBV2 and TRBJ1-2): EPEVTQTPSHQVTQMGQEVILRCVPISNHLYFYWYRQILGQKVEFLVSFYNNEISEKSEIFDDQFSVERPDGSNFTLKIRSTKLEDSAMYFCADPGQGGSNYGYTFGSGTRLTVV.

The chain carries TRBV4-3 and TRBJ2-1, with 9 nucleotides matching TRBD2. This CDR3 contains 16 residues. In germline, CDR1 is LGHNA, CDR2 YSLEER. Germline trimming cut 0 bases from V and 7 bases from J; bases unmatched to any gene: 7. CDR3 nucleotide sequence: TGCGCCAGCAGCCAAGATCCGGGCGGGGGGGGGAATGAGCAGTTCTTC. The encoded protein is CASSQDPGGGGNEQFF.

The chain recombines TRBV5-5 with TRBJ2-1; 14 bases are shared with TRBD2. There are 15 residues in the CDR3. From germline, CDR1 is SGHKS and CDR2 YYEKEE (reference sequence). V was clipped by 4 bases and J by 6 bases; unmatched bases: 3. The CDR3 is CASSTGTSGGNEQFF. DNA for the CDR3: TGTGCCAGCAGCACCGGGACTAGCGGGGGCAATGAGCAGTTCTTC.

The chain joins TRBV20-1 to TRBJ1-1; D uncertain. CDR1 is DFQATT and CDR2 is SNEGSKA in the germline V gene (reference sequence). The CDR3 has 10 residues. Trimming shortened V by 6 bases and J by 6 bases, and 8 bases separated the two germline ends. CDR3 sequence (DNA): TGCAGTGCCACCCAGGCTGAAGCTTTCTTT. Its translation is CSATQAEAFF.

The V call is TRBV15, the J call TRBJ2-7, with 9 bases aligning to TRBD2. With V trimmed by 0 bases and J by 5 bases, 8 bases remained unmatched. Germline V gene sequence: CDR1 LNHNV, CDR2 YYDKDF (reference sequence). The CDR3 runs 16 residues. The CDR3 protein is CATSRDVPAGGDEQYF. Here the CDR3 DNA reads TGTGCCACCAGCAGAGATGTTCCAGCGGGGGGCGACGAGCAGTACTTC.

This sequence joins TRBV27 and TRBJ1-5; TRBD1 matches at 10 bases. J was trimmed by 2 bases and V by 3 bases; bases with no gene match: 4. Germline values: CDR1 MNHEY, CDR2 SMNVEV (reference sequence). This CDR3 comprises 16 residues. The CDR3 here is CASSFTGTGGNQPQHF. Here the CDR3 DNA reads TGTGCCAGCAGTTTTACCGGGACAGGGGGCAATCAGCCCCAGCATTTT.